The present entry profiles one T cell receptor (beta chain) with its context. Antigen specificity is unknown. Trimming removed 8 bases from V and 2 bases from J, with 13 bases in between. The CDR3 is made up of 14 amino acids. CDR1 and CDR2 (germline): SGHTA, FQGTGA. The data belong to a study of cytomegalovirus exposure and HLA in healthy donors. Findings and limits, study-wide: In a later analysis, common viral pathogens appeared linked to several of the most significant clusters.

It was with 60 Vbeta and 13 Jbeta primers that the PCR ran. TCRdb's copy holds only in-frame clones and misses some; the assay was immunoSEQ multiplex PCR. Found here are about 180,000 clones, around four fifths of them singletons; the top ten hold about 1.9%. The source material was PBMCs. This clonotype was sampled from a woman aged 25-40 years in good health and CMV-seronegative. V is TRBV7-3 and J is TRBJ2-1; D possibly corresponds to TRBD2 (5 bases). The CDR3 is CASATAGTYNEQFF. The DNA of the CDR3 is TGTGCCAGCGCGACCGCGGGCACCTACAATGAGCAGTTCTTC.